The 14 T cell receptor beta chains given below trace back to one sample, sequenced in a study of blood T cell repertoires in COVID-19. Data came from immunoSEQ multiplex PCR; TCRdb stores just in-frame clones and leaves some out. The table has about 140,000 clones, 87% seen once. The source material was PBMCs or T cells enriched from blood (not recorded which). These receptors were collected from a man between 60 and 75 years old who had recovered from COVID-19.

The CDR3 sequence: CASSFEGLYEQYF. CDR3 coding DNA: TGTGCCAGCAGCTTTGAGGGCCTCTACGAGCAGTACTTC. The V call is TRBV13, the J call TRBJ2-7; D might be TRBD2 (5 bases). V lost 3 bases, J lost 3 bases, and 9 bases lay in between. CDR1 is PRHDT, CDR2 FYEKMQ, per germline (reference sequence). CDR3 length: 13 amino acids. The whole variable domain, filled in from reference TRBV13 and TRBJ2-7, reads AAGVIQSPRHLIKEKRETATLKCYPIPRHDTVYWYQQGPGQDPQFLISFYEKMQSDKGSIPDRFSAQQFSDYHSELNMSSLELGDSALYFCASSFEGLYEQYFGPGTRLTVT.

The chain recombines TRBV3-1 (or the pseudogene TRBV3-2) with TRBJ2-6, with D perhaps matching TRBD1 (6 bases). The CDR3 runs 15 residues. Germline-derived CDR1 and CDR2 are LGHDT and YNNKEL (reference sequence). V lost 3 bases and J 2 bases, leaving 8 bases between the germline ends. CDR3 bases: TGTGCCAGCAGCCACCGGACAGCTGGGGCCAACGTCCTGACTTTC. As protein: CASSHRTAGANVLTF.

The rearrangement uses TRBV9 and TRBJ1-6; TRBD1 matches 8 bases. The trim removed 4 bases at V and 2 bases at J, leaving 11 bases unmatched. Looked up from germline, CDR1 is SGDLS and CDR2 is YYNGEE. The CDR3 has 18 residues. CDR3 nucleotides: TGTGCCAGCAGCCCCGGACAGGGTTTCAGTACCTATAATTCACCCCTCCACTTT. This codes for CASSPGQGFSTYNSPLHF.

The chain combines TRBV5-1 with TRBJ1-3; D is unclear. The V gene's germline CDR1 is SGHRS and CDR2 YFSETQ. Trimming cost V 1 base and J 0 bases, with 5 bases left between them. This CDR3 has 14 residues. In DNA, the CDR3 is TGCGCCAGCAGCTTGACACCCTCTGGAAACACCATATATTTT. It translates to CASSLTPSGNTIYF.

This clone was detected only a few times. The rearrangement uses TRBV27 and TRBJ1-5, with D perhaps matching TRBD1 (5 bases). Germline values: CDR1 MNHEY, CDR2 SMNVEV (reference sequence). This CDR3 spans 15 amino acids. The V end lost 5 bases, the J end lost 7 bases, and 18 bases lay between the germline ends. CDR3 protein: CASSPSGGGRQPQHF. The CDR3 DNA reads TGTGCCAGCAGTCCCTCGGGCGGGGGAAGACAGCCCCAGCATTTT.

About this clone: One end of the junction does not line up with germline, which may come from a read error. The chain is built from TRBV7-3 and TRBJ2-7; 9 bases map to TRBD1. This CDR3 contains 14 residues. Germline lookup yields CDR1 SGHTA and CDR2 FQGTGA. In nucleotides, the CDR3 is TGTGCCAGCAGCCTAACAGGGGGCGCCTACGAGCAGTACTTC. As protein: CASSLTGGAYEQYF.

The chain carries TRBV24-1 and TRBJ2-7, with D perhaps matching TRBD1 (6 bases). This CDR3 has 12 amino acids. V was clipped by 9 bases and J by 5 bases, with 13 bases between them. From germline, CDR1 is KGHDR and CDR2 SFDVKD. Written as DNA, the CDR3 is TGTGCCACCTCTACGGACAGCGACGAGCAGTACTTC. The encoded protein is CATSTDSDEQYF.

J is TRBJ2-7 and V is TRBV18; the match to TRBD1 covers 7 bases. Looked up from germline, CDR1 is KGHSH and CDR2 is LQKENI. This CDR3 spans 15 amino acids. J gave up 1 base and V 5 bases, and 8 bases lay outside the gene matches. The CDR3 sequence: CASSKADRASYEQYF. In nucleotides, the CDR3 is TGTGCCAGCTCAAAGGCCGACAGGGCGTCCTACGAGCAGTACTTC.

The rearrangement joins TRBV12-3 or TRBV12-4 to TRBJ2-2, with D possibly TRBD1 on 5 matching bases. This CDR3 comprises 13 residues. V was trimmed by 1 base and J by 7 bases, leaving 7 bases between them. This CDR3 is CASSLVGDGELFF. The CDR3 DNA reads TGTGCCAGCAGTTTAGTAGGGGACGGGGAGCTGTTTTTT.

V gene TRBV18 combines with J gene TRBJ2-1, with TRBD2 matching over 13 bases. Per the germline V gene, CDR1 is KGHSH and CDR2 is LQKENI. V was clipped by 3 bases and J by 3 bases; unmatched bases: 11. This CDR3 region has 19 residues. The CDR3 protein is CASSPLPGTSGTNYNEQFF. DNA for the CDR3: TGTGCCAGCTCACCCTTACCCGGGACTAGCGGGACAAACTACAATGAGCAGTTCTTC. Full variable domain (remainder filled in from reference TRBV18 and TRBJ2-1): NAGVMQNPRHLVRRRGQEARLRCSPMKGHSHVYWYRQLPEEGLKFMVYLQKENIIDESGMPKERFSAEFPKEGPSILRIQQVVRGDSAAYFCASSPLPGTSGTNYNEQFFGPGTRLTVL.

The rearrangement uses TRBV27 and TRBJ2-7; maybe TRBD2 (5 bases). Trimming removed 1 base from V and 2 bases from J, with 9 bases in between. The CDR3 covers 14 residues. Germline V gene sequence: CDR1 MNHEY, CDR2 SMNVEV (reference sequence). The CDR3 reads CASSLYGETYEQYF. The CDR3 DNA sequence: TGTGCCAGCAGTTTATACGGGGAAACCTACGAGCAGTACTTC.

The V and J genes are TRBV27 and TRBJ2-7; 7 bases line up with TRBD1. Trimming cost V 3 bases and J 3 bases; bases outside gene matches: 5. The germline gives CDR1 MNHEY, CDR2 SMNVEV (reference sequence). CDR3 length: 14 amino acids. The CDR3 region is CASSFGTAYYEQYF. CDR3 nucleotides: TGTGCCAGCAGTTTCGGGACAGCCTACTACGAGCAGTACTTC.

This sequence joins TRBV27 and TRBJ2-5; 8 bases agree with TRBD1. The CDR3 extends over 14 amino acids. Germline loops: CDR1 MNHEY, CDR2 SMNVEV (reference sequence). With 10 bases clipped from V and 4 bases from J, the junction kept 11 bases outside the gene matches. CDR3 residues: CAIRLGQDGETQYF. The CDR3 coding sequence is TGTGCCATCCGCTTGGGACAGGATGGAGAGACCCAGTACTTC.

This clone was seen more than once but under ten times. The gene calls are TRBV6-5 and TRBJ1-1, with D perhaps TRBD1 (5 bases). The CDR3 has 15 amino acids. V gave up 6 bases and J gave up 2 bases, with 16 bases separating them. Germline CDR1 is MNHEY and CDR2 is SVGAGI. The CDR3 DNA reads TGTGCCAGCAGCATGTATTCGGGACTTAACACTGAAGCTTTCTTT. This gives the protein CASSMYSGLNTEAFF.